Each of the 29 T cell receptor beta chains below was sequenced from the same sample in a study of shared clonotypes between healthy human individuals. The assay was immunoSEQ multiplex PCR, and TCRdb's table has in-frame clones only and misses some. The sample carries fewer than 1.6 million clones, approximately 98.5% recorded once. The sequenced material came from naive CD4+ T cells sorted from blood. The subset is: CD45RA+ positively selected. Every receptor here comes from a man aged 30-40 years in good health.

The chain uses TRBV10-3 and TRBJ2-2; the match to TRBD2 covers 7 bases. The CDR3 extends over 16 amino acids. The V segment lost 8 bases and the J segment 0 bases; nucleotides outside the gene matches: 9. From germline, CDR1 is ENHRY and CDR2 SYGVKD. The CDR3 here is CAIGEGRAANTGELFF. The CDR3 DNA follows: TGTGCCATCGGGGAGGGCCGTGCGGCGAACACCGGGGAGCTGTTTTTT.

V and J are TRBV7-6 and TRBJ2-1, with D perhaps TRBD2 (6 bases). Germline loops: CDR1 SGHVS, CDR2 FNYEAQ. The CDR3 extends over 17 amino acids. Trimming took off 5 bases at V and 3 bases at J, with 20 bases between the two ends. CDR3 nucleotide sequence: TGTGCCAGCAGCCTAATGGGGGGAGATATCGTCTACAATGAGCAGTTCTTC. It translates to CASSLMGGDIVYNEQFF.

As regards this clone: This specimen includes other DNA sequences encoding the same CDR3. V usage is TRBV2 and J usage is TRBJ1-1; tentatively, D is TRBD1 (5 bases). The length of the CDR3 is 13 residues. V was trimmed by 3 bases and J by 5 bases, leaving 10 bases between them. Germline V gene data show CDR1 as SNHLY and CDR2 as FYNNEI. The CDR3 loop is CASSEEEGTEAFF. DNA of the CDR3: TGTGCCAGCAGTGAGGAGGAGGGGACTGAAGCTTTCTTT.

The genes are TRBV7-2 and TRBJ1-5; D gene uncertain. Germline-derived CDR1 and CDR2 are SGHTA and FQGNSA. The CDR3 runs 13 residues. V was pared by 4 bases and J by 4 bases, with 8 bases between. In nucleotides, the CDR3 is TGTGCCAGCAGCTCCAAAAGGAATCAGCCCCAGCATTTT. Its translation: CASSSKRNQPQHF.

The chain employs TRBV5-1 and TRBJ2-2; TRBD1 matches at 8 bases. Trimming removed 1 base from V and 2 bases from J; junction bases left unmatched: 4. The germline gives CDR1 SGHRS, CDR2 YFSETQ. This CDR3 comprises 16 residues. CDR3 protein: CASSLPGTGNTGELFF. The DNA for the CDR3 is TGCGCCAGCAGCTTGCCCGGGACAGGAAACACCGGGGAGCTGTTTTTT.

This chain uses TRBV2 with TRBJ2-7; D unclear. Germline V lookup: CDR1 SNHLY, CDR2 FYNNEI. Trimming removed 4 bases at V and 5 bases at J, with 15 bases between. The CDR3 has 14 residues. DNA of the CDR3: TGTGCCAGCAGTGCCATGAGAGGAGTTGACGAGCAGTACTTC. Translating gives CASSAMRGVDEQYF.

The CDR3 sequence: CASSWGGGLAFF. The DNA of the CDR3 is TGTGCCAGCAGTTGGGGCGGAGGTTTAGCTTTCTTT. The chain is built from TRBV6-5 and TRBJ1-1; the D gene is possibly TRBD1 (5 bases). The CDR3 is 12 amino acids. V was pared by 4 bases and J by 10 bases, with 13 bases between. Per germline, CDR1 MNHEY and CDR2 SVGAGI.

The rearrangement uses TRBV29-1 and TRBJ1-1, with a weak D call TRBD1 (6 bases). The germline CDR1 and CDR2 sequences are SQVTM and ANQGSEA. Trimming cost V 4 bases and J 0 bases, with 9 bases left between them. The CDR3 length is 13 residues. The CDR3 spells CSVAGVMNTEAFF. CDR3 in DNA: TGCAGCGTTGCAGGGGTTATGAACACTGAAGCTTTCTTT.

The rearrangement uses TRBV2 and TRBJ1-3, with D unclear. The CDR3 is 13 residues long. Trimming took off 6 bases at V and 0 bases at J, with 6 bases between the two ends. CDR1 and CDR2 (germline): SNHLY, FYNNEI. The CDR3 loop is CASSTTSGNTIYF. CDR3 DNA sequence: TGTGCCAGCAGCACGACCTCTGGAAACACCATATATTTT.

V and J are TRBV4-3 and TRBJ2-4; D remains unclear. Trimming took 0 bases from V and 0 from J, leaving 21 bases between them. The CDR3 is 20 amino acids. Germline V gene lookup returns CDR1 LGHNA and CDR2 YSLEER. CDR3 DNA sequence: TGCGCCAGCAGCCAAGAATTGGCCCCCCGGGCGACTGTAGCCAAAAACATTCAGTACTTC. Translation: CASSQELAPRATVAKNIQYF.

The V call is TRBV28, the J call TRBJ1-5; a weak D match, TRBD1 (6 bases). The length of the CDR3 is 17 residues. Between the trimmed V and J ends, which lost 1 base and 5 bases, there was a span of 18 bases. Looked up from germline, CDR1 is MDHEN and CDR2 is SYDVKM. The CDR3 protein is CASSLFRSRGGDQPQHF. The CDR3 DNA follows: TGTGCCAGCAGTTTATTTAGATCCAGAGGGGGTGATCAGCCCCAGCATTTT.

The genes are TRBV9 and TRBJ2-2; D remains ambiguous. The CDR3 sequence is 14 residues long. V was trimmed by 3 bases and J by 1 base, leaving 7 bases between them. CDR1 SGDLS and CDR2 YYNGEE come from the germline V gene. The CDR3 region has the DNA TGTGCCAGCAGCGGGACGGGGAACACCGGGGAGCTGTTTTTT. It encodes CASSGTGNTGELFF.

This chain joins TRBV6-5 and TRBJ2-1; 11 nucleotides agree with TRBD2. The ends lost 5 bases at V and 6 bases at J; junction bases unmatched: 3. CDR1 is MNHEY, CDR2 SVGAGI, per germline. The CDR3 loop spans 14 amino acids. In DNA form, the CDR3 reads TGTGCCAGCAGTCGACTAGCGGGGTTCAATGAGCAGTTCTTC. Residues: CASSRLAGFNEQFF.

The chain uses TRBV4-3 and TRBJ2-1; 9 positions match TRBD2. After removal of 7 bases from V and 6 bases from J, the junction contained 7 bases not matched to a gene. Germline values: CDR1 LGHNA, CDR2 YSLEER. This CDR3 has 14 residues. CDR3 sequence reads: CASIPGLASNEQFF. In nucleotides, the CDR3 is TGCGCCAGCATTCCGGGACTAGCTTCCAATGAGCAGTTCTTC.

About this clone: The sample has other DNA sequences that encode this CDR3 too. The V and J genes are TRBV5-1 and TRBJ2-7; D is tentatively TRBD1 or TRBD2 (5 bases each). The CDR3 is 13 residues long. From germline, CDR1 is SGHRS and CDR2 YFSETQ. Trimming cost V 2 bases and J 4 bases, with 10 bases left between them. CDR3 residues: CASSLVRGYEQYF. The CDR3 DNA follows: TGCGCCAGCAGCTTAGTGAGGGGTTACGAGCAGTACTTC.

J is TRBJ2-4 and V is TRBV6-1; 8 bases map to TRBD1. Germline assignment: CDR1 MNHNS and CDR2 SASEGT. The V segment lost 7 bases and the J segment 3 bases; nucleotides outside the gene matches: 8. The CDR3 is 15 residues long. CDR3 residues: CASTTRGPGKNIQYF. The CDR3 region has the DNA TGTGCCAGCACTACCAGGGGGCCGGGCAAAAACATTCAGTACTTC.

The chain uses TRBV4-1 and TRBJ2-7; 8 bases map to TRBD2. Per the germline V gene, CDR1 is MGHRA and CDR2 is YSYEKL. The CDR3 is 15 amino acids. V lost 3 bases, J lost 2 bases, and 6 bases stayed unmatched. CDR3 in amino acids: CASSQLRGLAYEQYF. The DNA of the CDR3 is TGCGCCAGCAGCCAGCTTCGGGGACTAGCCTACGAGCAGTACTTC.

Concerning this clone: Other DNA sequences within the sample encode an identical CDR3. The chain carries TRBV25-1 and TRBJ2-1; no clear D. The CDR3 contains 12 residues. Germline V gene data show CDR1 as MGHDK and CDR2 as SYGVNS. V lost 2 bases, J lost 3 bases, and 2 bases lay in between. The CDR3: CASSERYNEQFF. The CDR3 coding sequence is TGTGCCAGCAGTGAACGCTACAATGAGCAGTTCTTC.

J is TRBJ2-7 and V is TRBV4-1; 10 bases line up with TRBD2. This CDR3 has 17 amino acids. Germline lookup yields CDR1 MGHRA and CDR2 YSYEKL. V dropped 1 base and J dropped 3; count of bases not matched to a gene: 9. The CDR3 protein is CASSQVQGLAGVYEQYF. As DNA, the CDR3 is TGCGCCAGCAGCCAAGTGCAAGGGCTAGCGGGAGTCTACGAGCAGTACTTC.

This chain connects TRBV20-1 to TRBJ2-7; D is ambiguous. The CDR3 is made up of 11 amino acids. Germline CDR1 and CDR2: DFQATT and SNEGSKA (reference sequence). V dropped 6 bases and J dropped 2 bases, with 8 bases sitting between them. The CDR3 DNA reads as TGCAGTGCCACGACGGCCTACGAGCAGTACTTC. This sequence encodes CSATTAYEQYF.

The V and J genes are TRBV5-1 and TRBJ2-7, with D perhaps TRBD1 or TRBD2 (7 bases each). Germline CDR1 and CDR2: SGHRS and YFSETQ. The germline V and J ends were trimmed by 3 bases and 2 bases, with 15 bases remaining between them. This CDR3 spans 15 amino acids. CDR3 DNA: TGCGCCAGCAGCTGGGCGGGGGACAGTCCCTACGAGCAGTACTTC. Amino acids: CASSWAGDSPYEQYF.

The CDR3, as DNA: TGTGCCAGCAGCCGACTAGATGAGCAGTTCTTC. This sequence encodes CASSRLDEQFF. This chain uses TRBV25-1 with TRBJ2-1; the D gene is possibly TRBD2 (6 bases). The length of the CDR3 is 11 residues. Germline V gives CDR1 MGHDK, CDR2 SYGVNS. Trimming removed 6 bases at V and 8 bases at J, with 8 bases between.

CDR3 DNA sequence: TGTGCCAGCAGAGTTTATAGCAATCAGCCCCAGCATTTT. This encodes CASRVYSNQPQHF. The chain is built from TRBV28 and TRBJ1-5; D is ambiguous. The CDR3 sequence is 13 residues long. The V gene lost 6 bases and the J gene lost 0 bases, with 6 bases spanning the gap. Germline V gives CDR1 MDHEN, CDR2 SYDVKM.

The rearrangement links TRBV5-8 to TRBJ1-5, with 10 bases identical to TRBD1. Trimming at V came to 0 bases and at J to 5 bases, leaving 5 bases not matched to a gene. The CDR3 runs 16 residues. Germline loops: CDR1 SGHTS, CDR2 YDEGEE. CDR3 in DNA: TGTGCCAGCAGCTTGGCGGGACAGGGGAGGGATCAGCCCCAGCATTTT. It yields the protein CASSLAGQGRDQPQHF. Full variable domain (outside the CDR3, taken from reference TRBV5-8 and TRBJ1-5): EAGVTQSPTHLIKTRGQQATLRCSPISGHTSVYWYQQALGLGLQFLLWYDEGEERNRGNFPPRFSGRQFPNYSSELNVNALELEDSALYLCASSLAGQGRDQPQHFGDGTRLSIL.

This chain uses TRBV10-3 with TRBJ2-7; tentative D call: TRBD2 (6 bases). Germline V CDR1 and CDR2: ENHRY, SYGVKD. The CDR3 is 16 residues long. Trimming shortened V by 6 bases and J by 0 bases, and 18 bases separated the two germline ends. CDR3 sequence (DNA): TGTGCCATCAGGGGGGGACTGCGGACCAGCTCCTACGAGCAGTACTTC. Translated: CAIRGGLRTSSYEQYF.

This clone was detected only once. The chain couples TRBV4-1 to TRBJ2-3; D possibly uses TRBD1 or TRBD2 (5 bases each). CDR1 and CDR2 from the germline V gene are MGHRA and YSYEKL. CDR3 size: 15 residues. Deletions cut 4 bases from V and 0 bases from J, with 11 bases between. In DNA, the CDR3 is TGCGCCAGCAGCCGGGACGATCGTAGCACAGATACGCAGTATTTT. It yields the protein CASSRDDRSTDTQYF.

The chain carries TRBV6-1 and TRBJ2-3; TRBD2 is a possible D gene (5 bases). This CDR3 is 16 amino acids long. CDR1 is MNHNS, CDR2 SASEGT, per germline. The V and J ends lost 3 bases and 1 base respectively, with 14 bases between them. The CDR3 DNA reads TGTGCCAGCAGTGATTTAAGCGGCGGAGGCACAGATACGCAGTATTTT. Its protein product is CASSDLSGGGTDTQYF.

J is TRBJ2-7 and V is TRBV6-5; TRBD1 matches at 7 bases. The germline CDR1 and CDR2 sequences are MNHEY and SVGAGI. J gave up 3 bases and V 6 bases, and 8 bases lay outside the gene matches. This CDR3 is built from 14 residues. The CDR3 bases are TGTGCCAGCAGGACTCGGACAGGTGACTACGAGCAGTACTTC. This translates into CASRTRTGDYEQYF.

The chain couples TRBV10-3 to TRBJ1-1; TRBD1 is a possible D gene (6 bases). The germline gives CDR1 ENHRY, CDR2 SYGVKD. Trimming left V 4 bases short and J 0 bases short, with 12 bases between. CDR3 size: 15 residues. CDR3 DNA: TGTGCCATCAGTGGGACAGAGACCATGAACACTGAAGCTTTCTTT. Its translation is CAISGTETMNTEAFF.